This TCR beta chain was recorded in a study of cytomegalovirus exposure and HLA in healthy donors. General study points: Productive status was seen about 90% or about 30% of the time for most TCR beta V segments in an earlier analysis. Highly shared sequence variants in one cluster were likely a sequencing artifact. In a later analysis, an Asian-associated ancestry cluster reportedly showed fewer N-insertions than the 666-donor mean.

The V segment lost 4 bases and the J segment 11 bases; nucleotides outside the gene matches: 15. Germline lookup yields CDR1 LNHDA and CDR2 SQIVND (reference sequence). The CDR3 totals 17 residues. The PCR had 60 Vbeta and 13 Jbeta primers. Using immunoSEQ multiplex PCR, the repertoire was profiled, and TCRdb retains in-frame clones only, with some absent. The sample is made up of approximately 120,000 clones, and the top ten hold approximately 1% of it. Of note for this clone: As yet, its antigen is unknown.

The sample comprised PBMCs. This TCR was recovered from a man younger than 35 in good health and CMV-seronegative. J is TRBJ1-4 and V is TRBV19, with TRBD1 matching 11 bases. The CDR3, as DNA: TGTGCCAGTAGTAAGGCCCGGACAGGGGGCTTATTTGATAAACTGTTTTTT. Translating gives CASSKARTGGLFDKLFF.